The entry below describes one TCR beta chain. The germline CDR1 and CDR2 sequences are SEHNR and FQNEAQ (reference sequence). Trimming took 6 bases from V and 1 from J, leaving 12 bases between them. This CDR3 has 14 amino acids. This sample is part of a study of blood T cell repertoires in COVID-19. Background on the study: Samples representing acute and convalescent COVID-19 were sourced from the United States, Italy and Spain. In each case, the material was cDNA or gDNA derived from T cells, B-cell-depleted T cells, or PBMCs.

In the authors' methods: Reference gene primer amplification yielded estimated nucleated cell counts. Profiling relied on immunoSEQ multiplex PCR, and the TCRdb table lists in-frame clones only, not all of them. V and J calls and clone size are given by that table; D and trimming were obtained from the DNA. Counted here are around 88,000 clones, about 85% occurring once; the ten biggest clones make up roughly a tenth. The receptor was isolated from a woman of 80 years or more with acute or convalescent COVID-19. The sample consisted of peripheral blood. V usage is TRBV7-9 and J usage is TRBJ1-1; a possible D gene is TRBD1 (5 bases). CDR3 amino acids: CASSSDRQNTEAFF. The CDR3 coding sequence is TGTGCCAGCAGTTCCGACAGACAGAACACTGAAGCTTTCTTT.